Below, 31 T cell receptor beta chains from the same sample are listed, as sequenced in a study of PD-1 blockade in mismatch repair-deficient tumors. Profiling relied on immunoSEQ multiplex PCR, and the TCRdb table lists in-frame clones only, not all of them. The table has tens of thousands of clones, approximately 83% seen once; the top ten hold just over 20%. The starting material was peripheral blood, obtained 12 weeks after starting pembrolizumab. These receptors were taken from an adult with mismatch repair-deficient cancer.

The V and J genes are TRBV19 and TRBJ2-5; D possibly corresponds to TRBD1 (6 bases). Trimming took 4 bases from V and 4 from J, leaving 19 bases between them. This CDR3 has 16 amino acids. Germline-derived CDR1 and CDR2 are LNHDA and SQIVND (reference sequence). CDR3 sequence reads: CASSRALGASRETQYF. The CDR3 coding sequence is TGTGCCAGTAGTAGGGCCTTGGGGGCGAGTAGAGAGACCCAGTACTTC.

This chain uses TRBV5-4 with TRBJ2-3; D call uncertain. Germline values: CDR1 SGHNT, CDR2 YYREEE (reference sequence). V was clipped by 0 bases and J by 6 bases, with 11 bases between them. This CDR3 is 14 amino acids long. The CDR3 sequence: CASSLAVGSDTQYF. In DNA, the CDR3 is TGTGCCAGCAGCTTGGCTGTGGGCTCGGATACGCAGTATTTT. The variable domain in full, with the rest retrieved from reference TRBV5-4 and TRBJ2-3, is ETGVTQSPTHLIKTRGQQVTLRCSSQSGHNTVSWYQQALGQGPQFIFQYYREEENGRGNFPPRFSGLQFPNYSSELNVNALELDDSALYLCASSLAVGSDTQYFGPGTRLTVL.

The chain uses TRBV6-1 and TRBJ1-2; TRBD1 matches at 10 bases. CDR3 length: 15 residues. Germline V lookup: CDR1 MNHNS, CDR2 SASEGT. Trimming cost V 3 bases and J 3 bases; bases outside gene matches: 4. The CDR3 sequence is CASSEIGQGDYGYTF. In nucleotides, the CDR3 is TGTGCCAGCAGTGAGATTGGACAGGGGGACTATGGCTACACCTTC.

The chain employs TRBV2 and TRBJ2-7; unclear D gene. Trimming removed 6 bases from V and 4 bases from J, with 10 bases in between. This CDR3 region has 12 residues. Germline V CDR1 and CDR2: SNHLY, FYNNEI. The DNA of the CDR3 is TGTGCCAGCAGCGCCCTTGGTTACGAGCAGTACTTC. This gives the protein CASSALGYEQYF.

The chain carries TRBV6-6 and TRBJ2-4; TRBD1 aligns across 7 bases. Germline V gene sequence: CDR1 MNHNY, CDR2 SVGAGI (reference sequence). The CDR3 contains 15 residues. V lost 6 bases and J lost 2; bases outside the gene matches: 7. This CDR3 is CASSRTTGTKNIQYF. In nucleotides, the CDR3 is TGTGCCAGCAGCAGAACGACAGGGACCAAAAACATTCAGTACTTC.

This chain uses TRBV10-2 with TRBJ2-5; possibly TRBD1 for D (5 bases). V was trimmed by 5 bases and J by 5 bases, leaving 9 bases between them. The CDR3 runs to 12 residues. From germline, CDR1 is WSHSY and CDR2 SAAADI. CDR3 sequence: CASSQGVETQYF. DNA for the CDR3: TGCGCCAGCAGTCAAGGGGTCGAGACCCAGTACTTC.

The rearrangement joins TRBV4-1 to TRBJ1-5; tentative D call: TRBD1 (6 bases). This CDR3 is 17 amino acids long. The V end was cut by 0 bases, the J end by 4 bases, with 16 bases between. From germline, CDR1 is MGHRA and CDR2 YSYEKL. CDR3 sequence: CASSQETQTQGNQPQHF. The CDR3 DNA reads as TGCGCCAGCAGCCAAGAAACACAAACTCAGGGGAATCAGCCCCAGCATTTT.

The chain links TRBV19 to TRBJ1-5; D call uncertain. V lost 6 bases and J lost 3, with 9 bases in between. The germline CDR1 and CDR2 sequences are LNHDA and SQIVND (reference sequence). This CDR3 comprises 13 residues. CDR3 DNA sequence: TGTGCCAGTAGCGTCAAGGACAATCAGCCCCAGCATTTT. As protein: CASSVKDNQPQHF.

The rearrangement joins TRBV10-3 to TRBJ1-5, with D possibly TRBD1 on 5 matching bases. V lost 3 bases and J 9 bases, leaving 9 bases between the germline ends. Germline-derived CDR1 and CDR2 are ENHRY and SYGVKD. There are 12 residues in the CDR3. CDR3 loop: CAISEGTRPQHF. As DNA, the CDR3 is TGTGCCATCAGTGAAGGGACGAGGCCCCAGCATTTT.

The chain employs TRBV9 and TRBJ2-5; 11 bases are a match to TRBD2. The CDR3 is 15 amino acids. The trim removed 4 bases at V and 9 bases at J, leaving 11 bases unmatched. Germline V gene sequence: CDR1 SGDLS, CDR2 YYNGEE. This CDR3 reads CASSPGLAETRAQYF. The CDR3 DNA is TGTGCCAGCAGCCCGGGACTAGCGGAAACCCGGGCCCAGTACTTC.

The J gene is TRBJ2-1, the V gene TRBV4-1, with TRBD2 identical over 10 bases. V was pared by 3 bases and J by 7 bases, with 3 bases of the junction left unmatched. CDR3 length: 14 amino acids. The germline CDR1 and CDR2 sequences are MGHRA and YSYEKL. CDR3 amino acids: CASSQPSGSNEQFF. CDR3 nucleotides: TGCGCCAGCAGCCAGCCTAGCGGGAGTAATGAGCAGTTCTTC.

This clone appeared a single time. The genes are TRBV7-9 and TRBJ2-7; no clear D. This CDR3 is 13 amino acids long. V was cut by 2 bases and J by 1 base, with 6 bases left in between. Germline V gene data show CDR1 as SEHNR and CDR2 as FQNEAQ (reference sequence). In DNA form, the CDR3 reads TGTGCCAGCAGCTTAACCACATCCTACGAGCAGTACTTC. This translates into CASSLTTSYEQYF.

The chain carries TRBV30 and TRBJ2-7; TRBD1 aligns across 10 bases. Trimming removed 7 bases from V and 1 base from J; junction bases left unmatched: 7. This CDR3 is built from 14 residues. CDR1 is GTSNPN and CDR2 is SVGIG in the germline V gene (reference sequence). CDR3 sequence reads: CAFSTGQGSYEQYF. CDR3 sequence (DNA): TGTGCCTTCTCTACGGGACAGGGGTCCTACGAGCAGTACTTC.

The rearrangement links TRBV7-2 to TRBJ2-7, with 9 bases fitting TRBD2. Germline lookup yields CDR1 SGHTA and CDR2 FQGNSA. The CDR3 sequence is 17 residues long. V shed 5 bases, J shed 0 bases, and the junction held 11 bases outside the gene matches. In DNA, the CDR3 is TGTGCCAGCAGCCTTCGCGGGAGGGCCAAAAACTCCTACGAGCAGTACTTC. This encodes CASSLRGRAKNSYEQYF.

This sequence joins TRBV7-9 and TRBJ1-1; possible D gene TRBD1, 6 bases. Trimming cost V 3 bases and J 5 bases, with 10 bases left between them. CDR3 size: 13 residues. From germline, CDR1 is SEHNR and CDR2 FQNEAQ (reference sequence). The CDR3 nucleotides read TGTGCCAGCAGCTTGGACAGAGGGACTGAAGCTTTCTTT. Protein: CASSLDRGTEAFF. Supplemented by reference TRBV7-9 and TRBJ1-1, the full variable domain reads DTGVSQNPRHKITKRGQNVTFRCDPISEHNRLYWYRQTLGQGPEFLTYFQNEAQLEKSRLLSDRFSAERPKGSFSTLEIQRTEQGDSAMYLCASSLDRGTEAFFGQGTRLTVV.

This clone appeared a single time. CDR3 sequence (DNA): TGTGCCAGCAGTTCGAAGACAGGGGGAACTTACAATGAGCAGTTCTTC. Its protein product is CASSSKTGGTYNEQFF. The chain employs TRBV6-5 and TRBJ2-1; 9 nucleotides agree with TRBD1. The J segment lost 4 bases and the V segment lost 4 bases, leaving 8 bases of the junction unmatched. The V gene's germline CDR1 is MNHEY and CDR2 SVGAGI. CDR3 size: 16 residues.

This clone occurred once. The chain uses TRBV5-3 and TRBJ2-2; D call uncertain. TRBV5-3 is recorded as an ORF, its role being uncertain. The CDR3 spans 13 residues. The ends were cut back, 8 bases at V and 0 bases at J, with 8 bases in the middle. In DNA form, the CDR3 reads TGTGCCAGCAGCCCAGCGAACACCGGGGAGCTGTTTTTT. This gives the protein CASSPANTGELFF.

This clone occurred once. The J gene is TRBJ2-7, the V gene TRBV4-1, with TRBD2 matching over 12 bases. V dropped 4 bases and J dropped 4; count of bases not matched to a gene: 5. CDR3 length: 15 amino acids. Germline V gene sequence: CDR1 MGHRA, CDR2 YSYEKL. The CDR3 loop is CASSLHTSGRYEQYF. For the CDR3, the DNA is TGCGCCAGCAGCCTACATACTAGCGGGAGGTACGAGCAGTACTTC.

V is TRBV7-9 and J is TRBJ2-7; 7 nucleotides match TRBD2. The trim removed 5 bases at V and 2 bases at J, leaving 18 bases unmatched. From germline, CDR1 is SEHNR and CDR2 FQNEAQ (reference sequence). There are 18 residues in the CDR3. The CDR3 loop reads CASSRARNWGGFAYEQYF. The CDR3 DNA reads TGTGCCAGCAGCCGAGCGCGTAATTGGGGAGGGTTTGCCTACGAGCAGTACTTC.

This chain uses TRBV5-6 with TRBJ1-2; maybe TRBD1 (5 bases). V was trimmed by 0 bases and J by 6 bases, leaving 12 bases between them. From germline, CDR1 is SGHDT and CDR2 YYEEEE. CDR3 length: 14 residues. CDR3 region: CASSLGSRGHGYTF. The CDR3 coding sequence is TGTGCCAGCAGCTTGGGGTCCCGGGGCCATGGCTACACCTTC.

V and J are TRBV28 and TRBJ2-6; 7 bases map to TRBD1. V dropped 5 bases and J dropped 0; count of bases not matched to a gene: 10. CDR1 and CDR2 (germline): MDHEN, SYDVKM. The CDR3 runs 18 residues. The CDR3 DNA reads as TGTGCCAGCAGTCCCCAGACAGGGCCCGGCTCTGGGGCCAACGTCCTGACTTTC. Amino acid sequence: CASSPQTGPGSGANVLTF.

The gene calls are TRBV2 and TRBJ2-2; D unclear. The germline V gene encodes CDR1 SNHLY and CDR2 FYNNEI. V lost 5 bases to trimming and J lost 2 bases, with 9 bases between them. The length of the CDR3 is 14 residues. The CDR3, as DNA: TGTGCCAGCAGTAGGGCTAGAAACACCGGGGAGCTGTTTTTT. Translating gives CASSRARNTGELFF.

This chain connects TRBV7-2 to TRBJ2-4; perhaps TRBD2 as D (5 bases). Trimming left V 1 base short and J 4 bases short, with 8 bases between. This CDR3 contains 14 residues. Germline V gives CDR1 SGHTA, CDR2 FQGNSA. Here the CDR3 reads CASSLGLLKNIQYF. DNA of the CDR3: TGTGCCAGCAGCTTAGGACTACTTAAAAACATTCAGTACTTC.

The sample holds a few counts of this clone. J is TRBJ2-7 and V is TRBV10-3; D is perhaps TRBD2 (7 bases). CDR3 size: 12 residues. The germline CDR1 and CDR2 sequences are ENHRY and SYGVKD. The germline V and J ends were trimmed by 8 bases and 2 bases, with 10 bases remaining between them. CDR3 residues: CAIGGDTYEQYF. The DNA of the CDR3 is TGTGCCATCGGGGGGGACACCTACGAGCAGTACTTC.

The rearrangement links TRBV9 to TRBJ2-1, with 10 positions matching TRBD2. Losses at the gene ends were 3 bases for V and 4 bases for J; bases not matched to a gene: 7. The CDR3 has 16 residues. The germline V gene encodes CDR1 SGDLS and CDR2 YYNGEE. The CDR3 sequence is CASSASGTSDYNEQFF. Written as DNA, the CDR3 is TGTGCCAGCAGCGCCTCCGGGACTAGCGATTACAATGAGCAGTTCTTC.

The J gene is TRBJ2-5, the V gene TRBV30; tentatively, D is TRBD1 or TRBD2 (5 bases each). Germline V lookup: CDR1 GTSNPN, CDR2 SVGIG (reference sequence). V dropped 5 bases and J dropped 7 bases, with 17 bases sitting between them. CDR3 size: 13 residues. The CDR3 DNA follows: TGTGCCTGGGAGGGGCGAAGAAGGGCGACCCAGTACTTC. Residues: CAWEGRRRATQYF.

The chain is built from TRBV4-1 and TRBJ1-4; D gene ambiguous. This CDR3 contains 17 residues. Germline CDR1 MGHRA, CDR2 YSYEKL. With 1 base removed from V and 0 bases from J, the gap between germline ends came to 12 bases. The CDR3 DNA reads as TGCGCCAGCAGCCAAGTGGGCAGGATTGCAACTAATGAAAAACTGTTTTTT. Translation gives CASSQVGRIATNEKLFF.

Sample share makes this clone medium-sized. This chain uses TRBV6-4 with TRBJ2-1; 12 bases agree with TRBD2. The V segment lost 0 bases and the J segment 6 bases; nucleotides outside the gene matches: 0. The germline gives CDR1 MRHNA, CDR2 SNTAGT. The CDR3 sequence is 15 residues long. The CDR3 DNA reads TGTGCCAGCAGTGACTCGACTAGCGGGAGCAATGAGCAGTTCTTC. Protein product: CASSDSTSGSNEQFF.

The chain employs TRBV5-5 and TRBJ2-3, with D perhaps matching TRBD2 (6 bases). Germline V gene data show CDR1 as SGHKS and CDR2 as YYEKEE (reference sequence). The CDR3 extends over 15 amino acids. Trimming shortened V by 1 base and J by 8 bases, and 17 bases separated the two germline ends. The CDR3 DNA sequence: TGTGCCAGCAGCTTGCGGGGCGGGATGGATTCTACGCAGTATTTT. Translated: CASSLRGGMDSTQYF.

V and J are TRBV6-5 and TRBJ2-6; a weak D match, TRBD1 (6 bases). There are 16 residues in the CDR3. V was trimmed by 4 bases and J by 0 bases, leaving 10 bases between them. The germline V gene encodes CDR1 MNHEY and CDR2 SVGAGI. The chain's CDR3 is CASSWQGHSGANVLTF. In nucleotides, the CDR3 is TGTGCCAGCAGTTGGCAGGGGCACTCTGGGGCCAACGTCCTGACTTTC.

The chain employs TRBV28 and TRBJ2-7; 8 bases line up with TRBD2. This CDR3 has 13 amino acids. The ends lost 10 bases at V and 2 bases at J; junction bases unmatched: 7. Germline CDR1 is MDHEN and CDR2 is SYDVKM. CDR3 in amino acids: CAIHSGTPYEQYF. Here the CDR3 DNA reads TGTGCCATCCATAGCGGGACCCCCTACGAGCAGTACTTC.